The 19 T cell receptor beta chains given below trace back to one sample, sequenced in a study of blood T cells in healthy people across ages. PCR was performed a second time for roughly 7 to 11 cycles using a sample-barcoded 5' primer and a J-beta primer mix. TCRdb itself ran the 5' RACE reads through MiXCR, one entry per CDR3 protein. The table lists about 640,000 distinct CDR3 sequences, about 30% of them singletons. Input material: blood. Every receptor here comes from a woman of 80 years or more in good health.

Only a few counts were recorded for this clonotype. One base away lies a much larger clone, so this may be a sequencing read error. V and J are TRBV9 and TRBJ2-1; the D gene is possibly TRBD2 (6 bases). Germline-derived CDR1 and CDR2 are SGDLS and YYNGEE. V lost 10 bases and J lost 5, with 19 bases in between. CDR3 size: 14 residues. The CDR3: CACGERAGNNEQFF. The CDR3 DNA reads TGTGCCTGCGGGGAGAGGGCAGGCAACAATGAGCAGTTCTTC.

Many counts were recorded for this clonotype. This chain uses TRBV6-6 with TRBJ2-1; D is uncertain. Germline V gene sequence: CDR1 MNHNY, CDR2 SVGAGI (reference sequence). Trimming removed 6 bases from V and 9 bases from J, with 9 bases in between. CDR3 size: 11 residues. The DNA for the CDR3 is TGTGCCAGCAGCCTTATAAGTGAGCAGTTCTTC. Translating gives CASSLISEQFF.

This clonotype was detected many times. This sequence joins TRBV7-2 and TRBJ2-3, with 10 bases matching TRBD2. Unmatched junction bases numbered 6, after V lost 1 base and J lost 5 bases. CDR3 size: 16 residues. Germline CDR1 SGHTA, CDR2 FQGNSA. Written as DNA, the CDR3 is TGTGCCAGCAGCTTAGTCCCAGCGGGGGGGCAAGATACGCAGTATTTT. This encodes CASSLVPAGGQDTQYF. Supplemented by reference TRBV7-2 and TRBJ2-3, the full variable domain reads GAGVSQSPSNKVTEKGKDVELRCDPISGHTALYWYRQSLGQGLEFLIYFQGNSAPDKSGLPSDRFSAERTGGSVSTLTIQRTQQEDSAVYLCASSLVPAGGQDTQYFGPGTRLTVL.

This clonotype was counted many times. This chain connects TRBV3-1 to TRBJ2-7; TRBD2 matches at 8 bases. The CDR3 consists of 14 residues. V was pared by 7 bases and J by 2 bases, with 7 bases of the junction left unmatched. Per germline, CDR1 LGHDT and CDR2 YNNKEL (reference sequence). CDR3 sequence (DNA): TGTGCCAGCAATGGCGGGGGGACCACCTACGAGCAGTACTTC. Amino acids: CASNGGGTTYEQYF.

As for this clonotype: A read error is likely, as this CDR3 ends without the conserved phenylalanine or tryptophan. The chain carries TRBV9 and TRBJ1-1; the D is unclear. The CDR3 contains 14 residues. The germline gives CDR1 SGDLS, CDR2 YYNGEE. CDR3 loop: CAGSVDGMRAEAFL. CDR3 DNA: TGTGCCGGCAGCGTAGATGGAATGAGGGCTGAAGCTTTCTTG.

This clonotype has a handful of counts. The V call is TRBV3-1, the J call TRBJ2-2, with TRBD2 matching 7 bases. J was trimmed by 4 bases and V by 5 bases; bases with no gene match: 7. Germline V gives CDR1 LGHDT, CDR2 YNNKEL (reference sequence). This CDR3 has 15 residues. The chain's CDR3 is CASSRKGGGTGELFF. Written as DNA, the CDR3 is TGTGCCAGCAGCAGAAAGGGCGGGGGCACCGGGGAGCTGTTTTTT.

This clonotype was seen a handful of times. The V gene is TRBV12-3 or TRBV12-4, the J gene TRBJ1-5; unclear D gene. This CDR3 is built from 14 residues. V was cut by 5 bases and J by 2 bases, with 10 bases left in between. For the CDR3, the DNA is TGTGCCAGCAGTAGCGGTGGGGGCAATCAGCCCCAGCATTTT. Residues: CASSSGGGNQPQHF.

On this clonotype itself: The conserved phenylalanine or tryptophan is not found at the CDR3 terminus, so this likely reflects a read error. The CDR3 nucleotides read TGTGCCAGCAGCCCGGGGGGGCCCTACAATGAGCAGTTCTGC. It yields the protein CASSPGGPYNEQFC. The genes are TRBV13 and TRBJ2-1, with 8 bases matching TRBD2. The CDR3 totals 14 residues. After removal of 5 bases from V and 2 bases from J, the junction contained 2 bases not matched to a gene. Germline CDR1 reads PRHDT; CDR2 reads FYEKMQ (reference sequence).

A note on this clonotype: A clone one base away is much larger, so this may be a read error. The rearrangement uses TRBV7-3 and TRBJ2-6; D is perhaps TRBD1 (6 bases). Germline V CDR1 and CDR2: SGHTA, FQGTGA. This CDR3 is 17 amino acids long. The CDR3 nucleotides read TGTGCCAACAGCTCCTACCTTGGACAGTCTGGGGCCAACGTCCTGACTTTC. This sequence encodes CANSSYLGQSGANVLTF.

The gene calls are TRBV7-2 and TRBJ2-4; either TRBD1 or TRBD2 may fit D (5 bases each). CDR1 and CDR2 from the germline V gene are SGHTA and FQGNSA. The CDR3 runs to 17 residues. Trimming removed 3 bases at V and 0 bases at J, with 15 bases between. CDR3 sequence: CASSLDLTTVAKNIQYF. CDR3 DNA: TGTGCCAGCAGCTTGGACTTGACGACAGTAGCCAAAAACATTCAGTACTTC. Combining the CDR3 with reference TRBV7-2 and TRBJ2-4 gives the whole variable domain GAGVSQSPSNKVTEKGKDVELRCDPISGHTALYWYRQSLGQGLEFLIYFQGNSAPDKSGLPSDRFSAERTGGSVSTLTIQRTQQEDSAVYLCASSLDLTTVAKNIQYFGAGTRLSVL.

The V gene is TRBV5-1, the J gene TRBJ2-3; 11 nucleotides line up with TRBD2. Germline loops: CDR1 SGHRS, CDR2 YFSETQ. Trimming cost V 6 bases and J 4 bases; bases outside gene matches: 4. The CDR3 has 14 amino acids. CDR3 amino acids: CASKLAGAADTQYF. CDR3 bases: TGCGCCAGCAAACTAGCGGGGGCCGCAGATACGCAGTATTTT.

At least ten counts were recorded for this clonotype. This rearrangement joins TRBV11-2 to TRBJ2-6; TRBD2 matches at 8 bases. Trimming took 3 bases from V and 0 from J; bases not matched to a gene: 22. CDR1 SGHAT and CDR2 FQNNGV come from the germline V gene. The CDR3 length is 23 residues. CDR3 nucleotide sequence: TGTGCCAGCAGCTTCCGGGGGGGCCTCGTCCTAGACAACGAGAGCTCTGGGGCCAACGTCCTGACTTTC. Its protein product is CASSFRGGLVLDNESSGANVLTF.

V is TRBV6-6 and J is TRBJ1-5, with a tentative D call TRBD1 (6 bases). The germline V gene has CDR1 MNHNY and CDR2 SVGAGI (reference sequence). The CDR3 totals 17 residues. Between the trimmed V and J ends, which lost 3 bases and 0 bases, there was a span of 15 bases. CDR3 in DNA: TGTGCCAGCAGTTATAAAGGACAGTCTTATAGCAATCAGCCCCAGCATTTT. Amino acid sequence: CASSYKGQSYSNQPQHF.

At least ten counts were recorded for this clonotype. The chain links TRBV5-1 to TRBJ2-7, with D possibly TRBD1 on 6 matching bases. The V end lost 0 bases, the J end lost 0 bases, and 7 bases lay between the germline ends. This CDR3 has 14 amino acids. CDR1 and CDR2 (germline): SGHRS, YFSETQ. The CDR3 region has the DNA TGCGCCAGCAGCTTGGAACAGGGCTCCTACGAGCAGTACTTC. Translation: CASSLEQGSYEQYF.

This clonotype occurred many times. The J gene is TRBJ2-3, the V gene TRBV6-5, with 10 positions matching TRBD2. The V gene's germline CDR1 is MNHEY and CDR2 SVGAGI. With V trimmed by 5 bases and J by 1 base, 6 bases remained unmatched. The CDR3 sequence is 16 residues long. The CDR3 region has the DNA TGTGCCAGCAGTACCCAGCGGGGGGGCCGCACAGATACGCAGTATTTT. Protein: CASSTQRGGRTDTQYF.

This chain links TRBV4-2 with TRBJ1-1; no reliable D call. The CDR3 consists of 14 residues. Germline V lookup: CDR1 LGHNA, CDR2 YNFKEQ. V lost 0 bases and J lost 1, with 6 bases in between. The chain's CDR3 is CASSQDGGNTEAFF. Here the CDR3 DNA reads TGTGCCAGCAGCCAAGATGGAGGGAACACTGAAGCTTTCTTT.

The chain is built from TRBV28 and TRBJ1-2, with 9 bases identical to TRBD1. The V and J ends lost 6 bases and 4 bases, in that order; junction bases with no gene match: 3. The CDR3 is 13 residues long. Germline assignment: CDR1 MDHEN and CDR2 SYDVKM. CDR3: CASRQTGGYGYTF. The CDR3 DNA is TGTGCCAGCAGACAGACAGGGGGCTATGGCTACACCTTC.

CDR3 sequence reads: CSARRQGQEAFF. CDR3 bases: TGCAGTGCTCGCCGACAGGGACAAGAAGCTTTCTTT. The chain is built from TRBV20-1 and TRBJ1-1; the match to TRBD1 covers 7 bases. Germline-derived CDR1 and CDR2 are DFQATT and SNEGSKA (reference sequence). V trimming: 5 bases; J trimming: 8 bases; junction bases outside the gene matches: 8. The CDR3 has 12 residues.

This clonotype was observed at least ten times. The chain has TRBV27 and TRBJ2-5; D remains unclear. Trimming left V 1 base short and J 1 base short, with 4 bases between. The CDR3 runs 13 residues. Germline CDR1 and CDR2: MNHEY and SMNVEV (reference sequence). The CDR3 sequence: CASSLWGQETQYF. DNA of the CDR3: TGTGCCAGCAGTTTATGGGGCCAAGAGACCCAGTACTTC.